The present TCR beta chain was sequenced within a study of blood T cells in healthy people across ages. A sample-barcoded 5' primer and a J-beta primer mix were used in a second PCR of roughly 6 to 12 cycles. Each cDNA molecule, via a template-switch adaptor with 12 random nucleotides, was tagged. Sequencing yielded, for each sample, at least 3 million paired-end reads carrying CDR3. TCRdb reprocessed the 5' RACE reads with MiXCR, giving one entry per CDR3 protein. The sample has roughly 800,000 distinct CDR3 sequences; roughly 60% are singletons. Trimming cost V 8 bases and J 4 bases; bases outside gene matches: 13. The germline V gene encodes CDR1 LNHDA and CDR2 SQIVND (reference sequence). CDR3 length: 17 residues. Study findings and constraints: Because donor CMV status was unknown, expanded clonotype changes were possibly confounded. More naive CD4+ cells and higher diversity marked long-lived donors relative to aged donors.

Turning to this clonotype: The antigen is not known.

This receptor was identified in a young man in good health. J is TRBJ1-5 and V is TRBV19; TRBD1 agrees at 11 bases. The sample was blood. The DNA of the CDR3 is TGTGCCAGTCTGGGGGGACAGGGGGGGTTCGTGAATCAGCCCCAGCATTTT. It yields the protein CASLGGQGGFVNQPQHF.